This T cell receptor beta chain was sequenced during a study of T cells in localized non-small cell lung cancer. Study-wide results and limits: Adjacent lung exhibited a median of 57 among the 100 most abundant tumor clones. Higher blood T cell density went with longer overall survival. There was higher T cell clonality in uninvolved adjacent lung than in tumor, and it was highest there.

In its sample, this clone was seen a few times. As yet, its antigen is unknown. Generated by immunoSEQ multiplex PCR, the TCRdb table keeps only in-frame clones and is missing some. The sample records about 1,300 clones, approximately 17% being singletons. Trimming took 4 bases from V and 4 from J; bases not matched to a gene: 2. The CDR3 spans 13 residues. From germline, CDR1 is MNHGY and CDR2 SAAAGT. The sequence was obtained from a female donor older than 55 with stage I squamous cell lung carcinoma. The chain employs TRBV6-8 and TRBJ2-3; 7 positions match TRBD2. The sample in question was lung tumor tissue, obtained before any cancer treatment. CDR3 nucleotide sequence: TGTGCCAGCAGTTCGGGAGGTGCAGATACGCAGTATTTT. As protein: CASSSGGADTQYF.